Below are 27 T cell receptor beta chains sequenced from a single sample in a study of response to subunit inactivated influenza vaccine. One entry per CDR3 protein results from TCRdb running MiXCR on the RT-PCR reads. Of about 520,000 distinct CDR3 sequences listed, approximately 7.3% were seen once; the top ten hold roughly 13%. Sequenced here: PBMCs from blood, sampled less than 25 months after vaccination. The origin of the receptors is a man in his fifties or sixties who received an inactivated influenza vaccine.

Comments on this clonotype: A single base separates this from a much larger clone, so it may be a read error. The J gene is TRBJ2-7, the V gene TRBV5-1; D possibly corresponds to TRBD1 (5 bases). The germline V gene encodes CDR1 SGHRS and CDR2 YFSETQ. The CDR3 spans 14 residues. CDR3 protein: CTSSLGHTTYEQYF. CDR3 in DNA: TGCACCAGCAGCTTGGGGCACACCACCTACGAGCAGTACTTC. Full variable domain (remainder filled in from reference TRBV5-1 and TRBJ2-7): KAGVTQTPRYLIKTRGQQVTLSCSPISGHRSVSWYQQTPGQGLQFLFEYFSETQRNKGNFPGRFSGRQFSNSRSEMNVSTLELGDSALYLCTSSLGHTTYEQYFGPGTRLTVT.

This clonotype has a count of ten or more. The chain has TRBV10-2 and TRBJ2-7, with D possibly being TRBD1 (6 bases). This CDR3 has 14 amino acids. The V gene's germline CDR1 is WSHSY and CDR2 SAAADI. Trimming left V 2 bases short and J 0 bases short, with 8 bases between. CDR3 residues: CASSEGDNSYEQYF. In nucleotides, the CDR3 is TGCGCCAGCAGTGAGGGGGACAACTCCTACGAGCAGTACTTC.

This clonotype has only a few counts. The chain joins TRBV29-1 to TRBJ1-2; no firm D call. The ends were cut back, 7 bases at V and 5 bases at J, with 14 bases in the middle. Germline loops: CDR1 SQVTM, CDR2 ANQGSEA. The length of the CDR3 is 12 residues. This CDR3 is CSAPKAGYGYTF. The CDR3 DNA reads TGCAGCGCCCCCAAAGCAGGATATGGCTACACCTTC. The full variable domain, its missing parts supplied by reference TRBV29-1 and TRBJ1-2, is SAVISQKPSRDICQRGTSLTIQCQVDSQVTMMFWYRQQPGQSLTLIATANQGSEATYESGFVIDKFPISRPNLTFSTLTVSNMSPEDSSIYLCSAPKAGYGYTFGSGTRLTVV.

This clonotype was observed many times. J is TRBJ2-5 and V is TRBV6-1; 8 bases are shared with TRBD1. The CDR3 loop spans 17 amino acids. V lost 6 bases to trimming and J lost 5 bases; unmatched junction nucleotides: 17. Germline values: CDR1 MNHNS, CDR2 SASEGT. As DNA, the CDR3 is TGTGCCAGCAGCGCCCATGGAGGACAGGGTATTCGGGAGACCCAGTACTTC. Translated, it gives CASSAHGGQGIRETQYF.

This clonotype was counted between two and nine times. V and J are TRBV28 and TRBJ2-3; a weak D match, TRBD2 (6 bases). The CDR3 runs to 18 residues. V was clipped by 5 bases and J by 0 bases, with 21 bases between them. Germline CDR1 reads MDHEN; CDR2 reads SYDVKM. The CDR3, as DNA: TGTGCCAGCAGTCCCCAAGGGTGGGGGGACGAGAGCACAGATACGCAGTATTTT. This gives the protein CASSPQGWGDESTDTQYF.

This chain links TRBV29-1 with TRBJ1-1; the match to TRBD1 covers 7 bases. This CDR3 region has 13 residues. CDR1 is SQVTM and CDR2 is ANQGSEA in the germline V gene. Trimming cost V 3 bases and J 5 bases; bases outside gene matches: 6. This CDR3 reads CSVDGAGGTEAFF. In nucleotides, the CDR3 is TGCAGCGTTGATGGGGCAGGGGGGACTGAAGCTTTCTTT.

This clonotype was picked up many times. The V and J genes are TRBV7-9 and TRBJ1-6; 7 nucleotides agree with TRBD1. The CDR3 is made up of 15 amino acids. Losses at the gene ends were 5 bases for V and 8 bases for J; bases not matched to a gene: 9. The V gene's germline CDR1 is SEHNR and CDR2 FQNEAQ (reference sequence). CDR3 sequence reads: CASSRPTGRDSPLHF. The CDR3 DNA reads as TGTGCCAGCAGCCGACCGACAGGGCGCGATTCACCCCTCCACTTT.

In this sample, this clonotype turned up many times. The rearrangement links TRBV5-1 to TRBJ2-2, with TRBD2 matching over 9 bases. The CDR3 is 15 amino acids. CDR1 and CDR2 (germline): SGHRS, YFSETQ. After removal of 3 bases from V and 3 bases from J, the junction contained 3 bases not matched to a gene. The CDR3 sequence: CASSSRLADTGELFF. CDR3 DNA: TGCGCCAGCAGCTCCCGACTAGCGGACACCGGGGAGCTGTTTTTT.

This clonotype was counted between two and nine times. CDR3 protein: CASSSQGASYEQYF. In DNA, the CDR3 is TGTGCCAGCAGCTCTCAGGGGGCCTCCTACGAGCAGTACTTC. The V gene is TRBV7-2, the J gene TRBJ2-7; 8 bases align to TRBD1. V trimming: 4 bases; J trimming: 0 bases; junction bases outside the gene matches: 2. In germline, CDR1 is SGHTA, CDR2 FQGNSA. CDR3 length equals 14 residues.

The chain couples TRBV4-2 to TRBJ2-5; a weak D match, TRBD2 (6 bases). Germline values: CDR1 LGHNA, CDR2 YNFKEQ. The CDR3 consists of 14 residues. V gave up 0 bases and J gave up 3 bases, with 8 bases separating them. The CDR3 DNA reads TGTGCCAGCAGCCAAGAACGCGGGAAAGAGACCCAGTACTTC. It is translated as CASSQERGKETQYF.

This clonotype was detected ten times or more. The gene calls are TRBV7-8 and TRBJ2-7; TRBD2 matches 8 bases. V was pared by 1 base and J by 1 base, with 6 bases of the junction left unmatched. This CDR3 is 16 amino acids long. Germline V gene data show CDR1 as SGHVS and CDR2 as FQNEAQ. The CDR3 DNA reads TGTGCCAGCAGCTTAGGGGCTAGCGGGCGATCCTACGAGCAGTACTTC. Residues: CASSLGASGRSYEQYF. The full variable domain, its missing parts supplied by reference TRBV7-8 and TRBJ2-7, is GAGVSQSPRYKVAKRGQDVALRCDPISGHVSLFWYQQALGQGPEFLTYFQNEAQLDKSGLPSDRFFAERPEGSVSTLKIQRTQQEDSAVYLCASSLGASGRSYEQYFGPGTRLTVT.

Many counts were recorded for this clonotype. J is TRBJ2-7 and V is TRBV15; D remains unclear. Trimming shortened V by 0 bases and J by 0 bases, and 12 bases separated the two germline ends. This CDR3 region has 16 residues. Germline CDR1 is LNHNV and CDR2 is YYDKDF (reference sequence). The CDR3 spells CATSRDMVVSSYEQYF. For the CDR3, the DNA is TGTGCCACCAGCAGAGATATGGTGGTGAGCTCCTACGAGCAGTACTTC.

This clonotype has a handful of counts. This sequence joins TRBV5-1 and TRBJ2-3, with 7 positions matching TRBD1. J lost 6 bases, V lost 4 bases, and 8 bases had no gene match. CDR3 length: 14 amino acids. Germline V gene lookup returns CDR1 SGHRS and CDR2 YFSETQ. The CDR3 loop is CASSPTGVGDTQYF. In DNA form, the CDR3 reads TGCGCCAGCAGCCCAACAGGGGTCGGGGATACGCAGTATTTT.

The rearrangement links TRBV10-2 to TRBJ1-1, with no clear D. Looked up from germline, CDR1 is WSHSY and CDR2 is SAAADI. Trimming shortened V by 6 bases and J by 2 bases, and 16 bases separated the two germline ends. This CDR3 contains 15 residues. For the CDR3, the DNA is TGCGCCAGCAGCCTGAGCCCAGGAGTCAACACTGAAGCTTTCTTT. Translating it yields CASSLSPGVNTEAFF.

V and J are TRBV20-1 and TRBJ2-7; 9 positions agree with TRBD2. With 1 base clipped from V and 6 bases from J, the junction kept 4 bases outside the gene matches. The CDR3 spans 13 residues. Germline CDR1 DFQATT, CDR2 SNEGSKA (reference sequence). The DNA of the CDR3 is TGCAGTGCTAGAGTAGGTAGCGGGAGCGAGCAGTACTTC. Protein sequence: CSARVGSGSEQYF.

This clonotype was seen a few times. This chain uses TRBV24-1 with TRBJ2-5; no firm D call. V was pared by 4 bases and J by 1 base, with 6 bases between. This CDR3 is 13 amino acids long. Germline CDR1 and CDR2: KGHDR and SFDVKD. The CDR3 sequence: CATSDSSQETQYF. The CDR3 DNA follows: TGTGCCACCAGTGACAGCTCCCAAGAGACCCAGTACTTC.

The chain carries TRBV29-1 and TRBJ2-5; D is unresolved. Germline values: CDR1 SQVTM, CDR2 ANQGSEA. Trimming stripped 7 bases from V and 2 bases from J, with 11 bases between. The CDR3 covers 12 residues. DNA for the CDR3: TGCAGCGGGAAGACCCAGCAAGAGACCCAGTACTTC. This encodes CSGKTQQETQYF. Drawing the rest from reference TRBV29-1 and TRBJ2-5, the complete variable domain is SAVISQKPSRDICQRGTSLTIQCQVDSQVTMMFWYRQQPGQSLTLIATANQGSEATYESGFVIDKFPISRPNLTFSTLTVSNMSPEDSSIYLCSGKTQQETQYFGPGTRLLVL.

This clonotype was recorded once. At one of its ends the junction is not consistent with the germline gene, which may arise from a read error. The CDR3 loop is CSARRLAGVDEHFF. CDR3 in DNA: TGCAGTGCTAGAAGGCTAGCGGGAGTGGATGAGCATTTCTTC. The V and J genes are TRBV20-1 and TRBJ2-1; 10 nucleotides agree with TRBD2. This CDR3 is 14 amino acids long. Germline V gene sequence: CDR1 DFQATT, CDR2 SNEGSKA (reference sequence).

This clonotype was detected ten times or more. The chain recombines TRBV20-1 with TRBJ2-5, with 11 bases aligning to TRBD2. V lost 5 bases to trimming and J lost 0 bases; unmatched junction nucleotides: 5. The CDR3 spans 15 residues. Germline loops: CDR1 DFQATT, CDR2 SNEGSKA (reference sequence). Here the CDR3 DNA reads TGCAGTGCTCAACTAGCGGGGGACTACCAAGAGACCCAGTACTTC. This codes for CSAQLAGDYQETQYF.

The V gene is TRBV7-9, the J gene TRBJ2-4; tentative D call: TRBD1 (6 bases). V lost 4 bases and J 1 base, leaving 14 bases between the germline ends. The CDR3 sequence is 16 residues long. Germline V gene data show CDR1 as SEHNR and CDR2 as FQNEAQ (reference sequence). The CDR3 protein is CASSSQGFTAKNIQYF. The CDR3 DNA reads TGTGCCAGCAGCTCACAGGGTTTTACTGCCAAAAACATTCAGTACTTC.

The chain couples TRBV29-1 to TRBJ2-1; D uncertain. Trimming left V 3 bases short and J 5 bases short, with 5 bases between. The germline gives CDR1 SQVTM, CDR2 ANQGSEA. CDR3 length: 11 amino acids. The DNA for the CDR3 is TGCAGCGTTGATAAGGACAATGAGCAGTTCTTC. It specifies CSVDKDNEQFF.

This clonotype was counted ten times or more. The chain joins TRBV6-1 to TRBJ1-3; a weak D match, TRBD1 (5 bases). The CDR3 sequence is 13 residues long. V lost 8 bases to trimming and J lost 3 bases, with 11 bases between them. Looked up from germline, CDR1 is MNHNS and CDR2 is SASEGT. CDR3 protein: CASAGASGNTIYF. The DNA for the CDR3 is TGTGCCAGCGCTGGGGCGAGTGGAAACACCATATATTTT.

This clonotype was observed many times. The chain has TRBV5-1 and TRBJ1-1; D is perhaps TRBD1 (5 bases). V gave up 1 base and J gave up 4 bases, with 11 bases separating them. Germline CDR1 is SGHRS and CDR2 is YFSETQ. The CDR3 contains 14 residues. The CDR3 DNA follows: TGCGCCAGCAGCTTGTATAGGGGCGGCACTGAAGCTTTCTTT. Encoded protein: CASSLYRGGTEAFF.

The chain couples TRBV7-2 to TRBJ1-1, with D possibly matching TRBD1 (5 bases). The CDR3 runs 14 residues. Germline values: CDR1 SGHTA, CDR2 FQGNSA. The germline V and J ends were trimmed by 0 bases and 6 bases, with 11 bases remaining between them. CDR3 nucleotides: TGTGCCAGCAGCTTAGCGTCTATACAGGCTGAAGCTTTCTTT. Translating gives CASSLASIQAEAFF.

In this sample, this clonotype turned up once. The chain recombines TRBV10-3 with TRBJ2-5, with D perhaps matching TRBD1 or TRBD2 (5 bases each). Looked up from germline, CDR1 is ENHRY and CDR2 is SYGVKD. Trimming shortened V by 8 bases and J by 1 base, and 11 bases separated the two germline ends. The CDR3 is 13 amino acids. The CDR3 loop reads CAIRGPSQETQYF. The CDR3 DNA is TGTGCCATCCGGGGACCCTCCCAAGAGACCCAGTACTTC.

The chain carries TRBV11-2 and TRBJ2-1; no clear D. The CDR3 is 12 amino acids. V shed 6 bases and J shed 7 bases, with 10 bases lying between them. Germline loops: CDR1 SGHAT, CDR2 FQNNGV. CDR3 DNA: TGTGCCAGCAGGAAGCCTGGGAATGAGCAGTTCTTC. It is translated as CASRKPGNEQFF.

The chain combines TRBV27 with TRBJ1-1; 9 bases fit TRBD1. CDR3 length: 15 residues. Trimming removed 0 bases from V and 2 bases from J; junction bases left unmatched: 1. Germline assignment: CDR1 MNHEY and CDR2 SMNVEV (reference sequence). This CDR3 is CASSLSQGANTEAFF. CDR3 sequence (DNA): TGTGCCAGCAGTTTATCACAGGGGGCAAACACTGAAGCTTTCTTT.